Below, 14 T cell receptor beta chains from the same sample are listed, as sequenced in a study of T cell repertoires in cytomegalovirus infection. TCRdb reprocessed the reads via MiXCR and lists one record per CDR3 protein. The table has some 480,000 distinct CDR3 sequences, 30% to 40% seen once. These receptors have no identified antigens. This specimen consisted of cultured PBMCs, obtained from culture after CMV antigen stimulation. Every receptor here comes from a human donor in good health (CMV status not recorded). Some clones in this sample may be carry-over from other donors' samples.

Points on this clonotype: At one end, the junction sequence differs from germline, possibly due to a read error. The rearrangement links TRBV5-1 to TRBJ2-1; D call uncertain. Germline loops: CDR1 SGHRS, CDR2 YFSETQ. The CDR3 totals 12 residues. CDR3 residues: CASSPGLNEQFF. The CDR3 bases are TGTGCCAGCAGTCCCGGCCTCAATGAGCAGTTCTTC.

In its sample, this clonotype was seen a few times. The rearrangement uses TRBV7-8 and TRBJ2-1, with D possibly matching TRBD2 (5 bases). This CDR3 region has 14 residues. Germline CDR1 SGHVS, CDR2 FQNEAQ. The ends were cut back, 5 bases at V and 8 bases at J, with 16 bases in the middle. CDR3 DNA: TGTGCCAGCAGCACCCCACTAGGTTTTGATGAGCAGTTCTTC. This translates into CASSTPLGFDEQFF.

This rearrangement joins TRBV15 to TRBJ1-2; TRBD1 might be the D (6 bases). From germline, CDR1 is LNHNV and CDR2 YYDKDF (reference sequence). This CDR3 is 14 amino acids long. Trimming left V 0 bases short and J 8 bases short, with 13 bases between. CDR3: CATSRDLGARGYTF. The CDR3 coding sequence is TGTGCCACCAGCAGAGATCTGGGGGCGCGGGGCTACACCTTC.

This clonotype was picked up a small number of times. This chain connects TRBV7-3 to TRBJ2-1; D is ambiguous. Germline-derived CDR1 and CDR2 are SGHTA and FQGTGA. The CDR3 is 13 amino acids. V lost 2 bases, J lost 7 bases, and 9 bases lay in between. CDR3 coding DNA: TGTGCCAGCAGCTTATCCCCCCGGAATGAGCAGTTCTTC. This sequence encodes CASSLSPRNEQFF.

There are many counts of this clonotype. The CDR3: CASSPTSGAGGGEQYF. The CDR3 DNA is TGTGCCAGCAGCCCGACCAGCGGGGCGGGAGGCGGCGAGCAGTACTTC. The rearrangement uses TRBV7-2 and TRBJ2-7; 8 nucleotides align to TRBD2. Germline trimming cut 5 bases from V and 6 bases from J; bases unmatched to any gene: 15. The CDR3 loop spans 16 amino acids. Germline V gene sequence: CDR1 SGHTA, CDR2 FQGNSA.

This clonotype has a handful of counts. The chain has TRBV6-1 and TRBJ1-6; 10 bases fit TRBD1. The CDR3 has 16 residues. Germline V gene data show CDR1 as MNHNS and CDR2 as SASEGT. The J segment lost 4 bases and the V segment lost 5 bases, leaving 5 bases of the junction unmatched. CDR3 sequence reads: CASSLPGQGYNSPLHF. CDR3 nucleotide sequence: TGTGCCAGCAGTTTGCCGGGACAGGGGTATAATTCACCCCTCCACTTT.

This clonotype has at least ten counts. CDR3 sequence (DNA): TGTGCCAGCAGCCCAGGTGCGGGGTACAATGAGCAGTTCTTC. Amino acid sequence: CASSPGAGYNEQFF. This sequence joins TRBV7-8 and TRBJ2-1, with D possibly TRBD2 on 6 matching bases. CDR1 is SGHVS, CDR2 FQNEAQ, per germline. Trimming cost V 5 bases and J 4 bases, with 12 bases left between them. CDR3 size: 14 residues. Full variable domain (missing parts from reference TRBV7-8 and TRBJ2-1): GAGVSQSPRYKVAKRGQDVALRCDPISGHVSLFWYQQALGQGPEFLTYFQNEAQLDKSGLPSDRFFAERPEGSVSTLKIQRTQQEDSAVYLCASSPGAGYNEQFFGPGTRLTVL.

The chain joins TRBV19 to TRBJ1-3; a possible D gene is TRBD1 (5 bases). Germline CDR1 reads LNHDA; CDR2 reads SQIVND (reference sequence). This CDR3 has 15 residues. Trimming took off 3 bases at V and 4 bases at J, with 13 bases between the two ends. The CDR3: CASSIPRASGNTIYF. CDR3 coding DNA: TGTGCCAGTAGTATCCCCAGGGCCAGCGGAAACACCATATATTTT.

Ten or more counts support this clonotype. The chain couples TRBV7-2 to TRBJ2-5; 8 nucleotides line up with TRBD2. The CDR3 runs to 14 residues. The V segment lost 8 bases and the J segment 2 bases; nucleotides outside the gene matches: 7. CDR1 is SGHTA and CDR2 is FQGNSA in the germline V gene. The CDR3 sequence is CASSGGALQETQYF. CDR3 DNA: TGTGCCAGCTCCGGGGGGGCCCTACAAGAGACCCAGTACTTC.

The chain couples TRBV11-3 to TRBJ2-4, with 9 bases identical to TRBD2. V was pared by 1 base and J by 5 bases, with 0 bases of the junction left unmatched. Germline V CDR1 and CDR2: SGHNT, YENEEA. The CDR3 extends over 14 amino acids. The CDR3 DNA sequence: TGTGCCAGCAGCTTAGTAGCGGGGGAAAACATTCAGTACTTC. Its protein product is CASSLVAGENIQYF.

The chain couples TRBV2 to TRBJ2-7; D may be TRBD1 (5 bases). Trimming removed 7 bases at V and 5 bases at J, with 12 bases between. Germline V CDR1 and CDR2: SNHLY, FYNNEI. The CDR3 contains 12 residues. This CDR3 reads CASKGRRDEQYV. DNA of the CDR3: TGTGCCAGCAAAGGGCGCAGGGACGAGCAGTACGTC.

The chain links TRBV18 to TRBJ2-5, with 9 bases fitting TRBD2. Germline-derived CDR1 and CDR2 are KGHSH and LQKENI. CDR3 length: 14 residues. V lost 5 bases, J lost 5 bases, and 6 bases stayed unmatched. The CDR3 spells CASSYSGSQETQYF. CDR3 DNA sequence: TGTGCCAGCTCATATAGCGGGAGCCAGGAGACCCAGTACTTC. Variable domain in full (rest from reference TRBV18 and TRBJ2-5): NAGVMQNPRHLVRRRGQEARLRCSPMKGHSHVYWYRQLPEEGLKFMVYLQKENIIDESGMPKERFSAEFPKEGPSILRIQQVVRGDSAAYFCASSYSGSQETQYFGPGTRLLVL.

V is TRBV9 and J is TRBJ2-5; no definite D call. V gave up 1 base and J gave up 2 bases, with 15 bases separating them. The CDR3 is 16 amino acids. Germline V gene sequence: CDR1 SGDLS, CDR2 YYNGEE. In DNA, the CDR3 is TGTGCCAGCAGCGTACCACCCACTGGCGGACAAGAGACCCAGTACTTC. Protein sequence: CASSVPPTGGQETQYF.

This clonotype was found a few times. V gene TRBV4-1 combines with J gene TRBJ1-1, with D unresolved. CDR3 length: 14 residues. V was cut by 4 bases and J by 1 base, with 10 bases left in between. Germline CDR1 is MGHRA and CDR2 is YSYEKL. The CDR3 is CASSPIGQNTEAFF. Written as DNA, the CDR3 is TGCGCCAGCAGCCCCATCGGGCAGAACACTGAAGCTTTCTTT.